This T cell receptor beta chain was observed in a study of blood T cell repertoires in COVID-19 (TCRdb year 2020). For the wider study: Collaborator samples came from the United States, Italy and Spain and covered acute and convalescent phases of COVID-19. Samples came from the ongoing ImmuneRACE study (first 160 participants) plus 1,254 subjects from 6 global collaborators. The prospective study material was composed of cDNA or gDNA derived from T cells, B-cell-depleted T cells, or PBMCs. Deeply sampled blood TCRbeta repertoires from subjects exposed to, actively infected with, or recovered from COVID-19 were included in the dataset. A de-identified subject ID, COVID-19 status, age in years and sex were almost always included in the sample metadata. The repertoires were made available in a free public database intended to serve as a resource for research on the immune response to SARS-CoV-2. Where HLA class I and class II types were available, the types were taken from metadata supplied by the sample provider, not from assay-based typing. General findings and caveats noted by the study authors: The quantity of clinical and demographic metadata differed by source and by participant and was supplied without curation.

Including cysteine and phenylalanine, the CDR3 has 14 amino acids. Just the 42-base CDR3 DNA is kept, in frame starting at base 1. Deletion took 2 bases off V and 5 bases off J, with a span of 10 bases between the germline ends. CDR1 MNHEY and CDR2 SVGAGI are derived from the germline V gene. Each collaborating institution followed its own protocols to collect whole blood in K2EDTA tubes. For TCRbeta analysis, collaborators shipped samples as frozen whole blood, isolated PBMCs, or DNA extracted from either of those sample types. TCRbeta CDR3 regions were amplified from genomic DNA by means of the immunoSEQ Assay, a bias-controlled multiplex PCR. In the original analysis: The number of nucleated cells in each sample was estimated by amplification of reference gene primers within the assay. To quantify the absolute abundance of each unique TCRbeta CDR3 rearrangement, sequence reads were collapsed and filtered. For each sample, productive Simpson clonality was calculated by taking the square root of Simpson's diversity index across productive rearrangements. TCRdb retrieved this table from immuneACCESS and kept in-frame rearrangements only. Not all clones are present; in checked studies, unresolved V genes account for under half, and no reason is known for the remainder. Clone size and V and J calls were adopted from that table, with D and trimming inferred from the DNA. Counted in this sample were around 270,000 clones; 85% to 90% of them appeared once. The ten most abundant clones make up approximately 4.6% of the sample.

With regard to this clone: No cognate antigen has been identified for it. Base qualities are missing; no much larger clone stands one base away.

This receptor was identified in a man aged 35 to 55 with acute or convalescent COVID-19. Sequenced: peripheral blood. Recombination joined TRBV6-5 with TRBJ1-5; a tentative D match to TRBD1 spans 6 bases. The nucleotide sequence reads as follows: TGTGCCAGCAGTTACGGGCAGGGGTATCAGCCCCAGCATTTT. Its protein product is CASSYGQGYQPQHF.